Below are 9 T cell receptor beta chains sequenced from a single sample in a study of regulatory T cells in long-lasting Graves disease. Specified time point: newly diagnosed GD, antithyroid drugs for less than 3 months. PBMCs were the source of the RNA used for TCR sequencing. Both iRepertoire HTBI primers and Arm-PCR of CDR3 regions were used to build the TCR beta libraries. TCRdb processed the multiplex PCR reads anew with MiXCR; each CDR3 protein has one entry. Seen here are 200,000 to 250,000 distinct CDR3 sequences, over 20% observed once, and the top ten hold around 13%. Material: peripheral blood mononuclear cells (PBMCs), obtained at new diagnosis, from a patient treated with antithyroid drugs. The receptors were gathered from a female donor with Graves disease.

With regard to this clonotype: A much larger clone sits a single nucleotide away, making a read error possible. This chain links TRBV20-1 with TRBJ1-2; D gene ambiguous. The CDR3 contains 16 residues. Germline values: CDR1 DFQATT, CDR2 SNEGSKA (reference sequence). V lost 0 bases and J lost 0, with 14 bases in between. CDR3 protein: CSARDPPVRANYGYTF. Written as DNA, the CDR3 is TGCAGTGCTAGAGATCCCCCGGTTAGGGCTAACTATGGCTACACCTTC.

This clonotype showed up many times. CDR3 amino acids: CASSQSSGGARFEAFF. In DNA form, the CDR3 reads TGCGCCAGCAGCCAATCTAGTGGAGGGGCCCGGTTTGAAGCTTTCTTT. The gene calls are TRBV4-3 and TRBJ1-1, with D possibly TRBD1 on 5 matching bases. Trimming left V 2 bases short and J 7 bases short, with 20 bases between. Germline V gives CDR1 LGHNA, CDR2 YSLEER. The CDR3 sequence is 16 residues long.

Comments on this clonotype: One end of the junction is discordant with germline, which a read error may explain. This chain joins TRBV12-3 or TRBV12-4 and TRBJ2-3, with TRBD2 matching over 8 bases. There are 17 residues in the CDR3. The CDR3 DNA reads as TGTGCCAGCAGTCAGACAGCGGGAGTGGCTAGTACAGATACTCAGTATTTT. This codes for CASSQTAGVASTDTQYF.

This clonotype was seen a handful of times. The chain uses TRBV28 and TRBJ1-1, with no clear D. The V end was cut by 6 bases, the J end by 6 bases, with 11 bases between. CDR1 MDHEN and CDR2 SYDVKM come from the germline V gene. This CDR3 has 12 amino acids. The CDR3 sequence is CASRITVSEAFF. The CDR3 coding sequence is TGTGCCAGCAGGATAACAGTCTCTGAAGCTTTCTTT.

The J gene is TRBJ2-5, the V gene TRBV4-2, with 9 bases fitting TRBD2. This CDR3 is built from 16 residues. Germline assignment: CDR1 LGHNA and CDR2 YNFKEQ. V dropped 6 bases and J dropped 5; count of bases not matched to a gene: 13. The CDR3 region is CASSRGEAGGPETQYF. In nucleotides, the CDR3 is TGTGCCAGCAGTCGGGGCGAGGCGGGGGGGCCTGAGACCCAGTACTTC.

This clonotype has a count of ten or more. This chain uses TRBV15 with TRBJ2-7; D is ambiguous. The length of the CDR3 is 16 residues. Trimming took off 0 bases at V and 3 bases at J, with 15 bases between the two ends. Germline V gene data show CDR1 as LNHNV and CDR2 as YYDKDF (reference sequence). The DNA of the CDR3 is TGTGCCACCAGCAGAGAACTCGGCCGGGCCCGCTACGAGCAGTACTTC. Translating gives CATSRELGRARYEQYF.

This clonotype was seen a few times. This chain links TRBV16 with TRBJ2-5; tentative D call: TRBD2 (5 bases). V gave up 4 bases and J gave up 2 bases, with 11 bases separating them. The CDR3 consists of 14 residues. CDR1 is KGHSY, CDR2 FQNENV, per germline. The CDR3 sequence is CASSPHWEQETQYF. The DNA of the CDR3 is TGTGCCAGCAGCCCGCATTGGGAGCAAGAGACCCAGTACTTC.

This clonotype came up many times. The genes are TRBV7-3 and TRBJ2-3; D possibly corresponds to TRBD2 (6 bases). This CDR3 has 15 amino acids. Deletions cut 1 base from V and 1 base from J, with 9 bases between. CDR1 and CDR2 (germline): SGHTA, FQGTGA. CDR3 DNA: TGTGCCAGCAGCTTAAGGCCGGGAGGCACAGATACGCAGTATTTT. Encoded protein: CASSLRPGGTDTQYF.

This clonotype was observed at least ten times. CDR3 in amino acids: CASSLEGAQYF. The CDR3 region has the DNA TGCGCCAGCAGCTTGGAAGGGGCCCAGTACTTC. V usage is TRBV5-1 and J usage is TRBJ2-5; D might be TRBD1 (5 bases). From germline, CDR1 is SGHRS and CDR2 YFSETQ. V lost 0 bases and J 9 bases, leaving 6 bases between the germline ends. CDR3 length equals 11 residues. Full variable domain (outside the CDR3, taken from reference TRBV5-1 and TRBJ2-5): KAGVTQTPRYLIKTRGQQVTLSCSPISGHRSVSWYQQTPGQGLQFLFEYFSETQRNKGNFPGRFSGRQFSNSRSEMNVSTLELGDSALYLCASSLEGAQYFGPGTRLLVL.